This entry lists 14 T cell receptor beta chains sequenced from one sample in a study of T cell responses to AZD1222 COVID-19 vaccine. The method was immunoSEQ multiplex PCR; TCRdb's version includes in-frame clones alone and lacks a portion of them. The sample has about 120,000 clones, about 91% seen once; the top ten hold approximately 1.4%. Material: peripheral blood, obtained 28 days after the second AZD1222 dose. The source of these receptors is an adult who received the AZD1222 COVID-19 vaccine.

The chain has TRBV19 and TRBJ2-2; 7 bases map to TRBD2. Germline V gives CDR1 LNHDA, CDR2 SQIVND (reference sequence). Trimming cost V 0 bases and J 7 bases; bases outside gene matches: 2. The CDR3 sequence is 14 residues long. CDR3 sequence reads: CASSIDREGGELFF. For the CDR3, the DNA is TGTGCCAGTAGTATAGACAGGGAGGGCGGGGAGCTGTTTTTT.

The chain uses TRBV2 and TRBJ2-3; 7 bases match TRBD2. The V gene end was trimmed by 3 bases and the J gene end by 0 bases; junction bases not matched to a gene: 3. CDR3 length: 15 amino acids. From germline, CDR1 is SNHLY and CDR2 FYNNEI. The CDR3 region has the DNA TGTGCCAGCAGTGAGAGCGGGGCTAGCACAGATACGCAGTATTTT. This sequence encodes CASSESGASTDTQYF.

This clone was counted between two and nine times. The sample holds other DNA sequences that translate to the same CDR3. This chain joins TRBV9 and TRBJ2-5, with TRBD1 identical over 7 bases. This CDR3 contains 13 residues. Trimming at V came to 3 bases and at J to 5 bases, leaving 4 bases not matched to a gene. Germline V gene sequence: CDR1 SGDLS, CDR2 YYNGEE. The CDR3 DNA is TGTGCCAGCAGCGGACAGGGTCTGGAGACCCAGTACTTC. Protein sequence: CASSGQGLETQYF.

The gene calls are TRBV28 and TRBJ1-2, with D maybe TRBD1 (5 bases). With 5 bases removed from V and 3 bases from J, the gap between germline ends came to 13 bases. Per germline, CDR1 MDHEN and CDR2 SYDVKM. The CDR3 sequence is 14 residues long. The CDR3 coding sequence is TGTGCCAGCAGTGGGCCAGGGCACGACTATGGCTACACCTTC. Translated, it gives CASSGPGHDYGYTF.

A few counts support this clone. The chain combines TRBV6-4 with TRBJ2-3, with 9 bases matching TRBD2. Trimming took 7 bases from V and 2 from J; bases not matched to a gene: 7. The CDR3 is 15 amino acids. Looked up from germline, CDR1 is MRHNA and CDR2 is SNTAGT. CDR3 residues: CASTRVAGDTDTQYF. CDR3 nucleotides: TGTGCCAGCACGAGGGTAGCGGGAGACACAGATACGCAGTATTTT.

The gene calls are TRBV6-5 and TRBJ2-3, with 7 nucleotides matching TRBD2. J gave up 0 bases and V 0 bases, and 3 bases lay outside the gene matches. The CDR3 is 16 residues long. Per germline, CDR1 MNHEY and CDR2 SVGAGI. Written as DNA, the CDR3 is TGTGCCAGCAGTTACTCCCCGGGGGGAAGCACAGATACGCAGTATTTT. Amino acid sequence: CASSYSPGGSTDTQYF.

This clone has a single count. The chain employs TRBV6-2 or TRBV6-3 and TRBJ2-2; 7 nucleotides line up with TRBD2. Germline V gives CDR1 MNHEY, CDR2 SVGEGT. This CDR3 is 18 amino acids long. Germline trimming cut 4 bases from V and 3 bases from J; bases unmatched to any gene: 14. CDR3 coding DNA: TGTGCCAGCAGTTCATTTCACCAGCGGGGTAAACACACCGGGGAGCTGTTTTTT. Amino acid sequence: CASSSFHQRGKHTGELFF.

The rearrangement joins TRBV6-2 or TRBV6-3 to TRBJ2-3, with D unresolved. This CDR3 has 13 amino acids. Germline values: CDR1 MNHEY, CDR2 SVGEGT. V was trimmed by 0 bases and J by 4 bases, leaving 5 bases between them. The CDR3 is CASSYSGPDTQYF. The CDR3 region has the DNA TGTGCCAGCAGTTACTCAGGGCCAGATACGCAGTATTTT.

This clone was counted only a few times. This rearrangement joins TRBV6-6 to TRBJ2-7; D not resolved. CDR3 length: 12 amino acids. Looked up from germline, CDR1 is MNHNY and CDR2 is SVGAGI (reference sequence). V lost 8 bases and J lost 5, with 13 bases in between. CDR3 coding DNA: TGTGCCAGCGGGTTTGTCCTCAACGAGCAGTACTTC. Translated, it gives CASGFVLNEQYF.

J is TRBJ2-7 and V is TRBV2, with 11 bases identical to TRBD2. Per the germline V gene, CDR1 is SNHLY and CDR2 is FYNNEI. Trimming cost V 6 bases and J 7 bases; bases outside gene matches: 11. This CDR3 has 15 amino acids. CDR3 DNA: TGTGCCAGCAGGGCTAGCGGGAGGACCCCCTGGGAGCAGTACTTC. It yields the protein CASRASGRTPWEQYF.

The genes are TRBV11-1 and TRBJ2-7; D not certain. The V end lost 2 bases, the J end lost 2 bases, and 10 bases lay between the germline ends. CDR1 is SGHAT, CDR2 FQDESV, per germline (reference sequence). The CDR3 runs 14 residues. CDR3 in DNA: TGTGCCAGCAGCTTAAACCCAAGTACCTACGAGCAGTACTTC. Residues: CASSLNPSTYEQYF.

This chain joins TRBV5-1 and TRBJ2-5; weak D call: TRBD1 (6 bases). This CDR3 comprises 15 residues. The germline V gene encodes CDR1 SGHRS and CDR2 YFSETQ. V was pared by 4 bases and J by 0 bases, with 13 bases between. The chain's CDR3 is CASSGAGQYQETQYF. As DNA, the CDR3 is TGCGCCAGCAGCGGGGCAGGACAGTACCAAGAGACCCAGTACTTC. The full variable domain, with the rest looked up from reference TRBV5-1 and TRBJ2-5, is KAGVTQTPRYLIKTRGQQVTLSCSPISGHRSVSWYQQTPGQGLQFLFEYFSETQRNKGNFPGRFSGRQFSNSRSEMNVSTLELGDSALYLCASSGAGQYQETQYFGPGTRLLVL.

This chain uses TRBV9 with TRBJ1-2, with D possibly TRBD1 on 5 matching bases. The V and J ends lost 2 bases and 8 bases respectively, with 22 bases between them. CDR1 and CDR2 from the germline V gene are SGDLS and YYNGEE. CDR3 size: 16 residues. CDR3 sequence reads: CASSVVSQGSLMGYTF. The CDR3 DNA sequence: TGTGCCAGCAGCGTCGTCTCGCAGGGATCTCTCATGGGCTACACCTTC.

The chain carries TRBV3-1 (or the pseudogene TRBV3-2) and TRBJ1-3; 7 bases match TRBD1. V shed 2 bases, J shed 4 bases, and the junction held 5 bases outside the gene matches. This CDR3 is built from 15 residues. CDR1 is LGHDT, CDR2 YNNKEL, per germline (reference sequence). The CDR3 is CASSQLGTEGNTIYF. The CDR3 DNA reads TGTGCCAGCAGCCAACTTGGGACAGAGGGAAACACCATATATTTT.